These T cell receptor beta chains were read from a single sample in a study of blood T cells in healthy people across ages. MiXCR was run by TCRdb on the 5' RACE reads, yielding one entry per CDR3 protein. Seen here are around 800,000 distinct CDR3 sequences, roughly 53% observed once, and the top ten hold about 42%. The specimen was blood. Every receptor here comes from a man of 80 years or more in good health. CDR3s include the opening cysteine and the closing phenylalanine or tryptophan. A D gene is named only where the DNA matches it firmly. The size of a clone is reported for some rows only, either as once, few or many, or as a class for expanded clones.

14 | TRBJ2-1 | TRBD2 | - | TRBV20-1 | TGCAGTGCTAGGGACGGGAGGGAATACAATGAGCAGTTCTTC | CSARDGREYNEQFF
14 | TRBJ2-1 | TRBD2 | - | TRBV29-1 | TGCAGCACCCGACTAGCGGGAGGTAGCAATGAGCAGTTCTTC | CSTRLAGGSNEQFF
13 | TRBJ2-7 | TRBD1 | few | TRBV27 | TGTGCCAGCACCGGGGACAGTGCGTACGAGCAGTACTTC | CASTGDSAYEQYF
15 | TRBJ2-1 | TRBD1 | few | TRBV5-1 | TGCGCCAGCAGCTTCTACGGACAGGGGAGGAATGAGCAGTTCTTC | CASSFYGQGRNEQFF
14 | TRBJ2-7 | - | - | TRBV12-3/TRBV12-4 | TGTGCCAGCAGCCCATCGACGCGGGCTTACGAGCAGTACTTC | CASSPSTRAYEQYF
16 | TRBJ1-2 | - | - | TRBV5-1 | TGCGCCAGCAGCTTGGTGACGACACCGACGGGCTATGGCTACACCTTC | CASSLVTTPTGYGYTF
15 | TRBJ2-7 | - | - | TRBV6-2/TRBV6-3 | TGTGCCAGCAGTTACTTGATAGCGGCATCCTACGAGCAGTACTTC | CASSYLIAASYEQYF
13 | TRBJ1-1 | TRBD1 | - | TRBV2 | TGTGCCAGCAGTGTCGGCAGGGGGACTGAAGCTTTCTTT | CASSVGRGTEAFF
13 | TRBJ1-6 | - | - | TRBV2 | TGTGCCAGCATTCGGGACCTCACGACACCCCTCCACTTT | CASIRDLTTPLHF
15 | TRBJ1-2 | TRBD1 | few | TRBV13 | TGTGCCAGCAGCCCCGGGACAGGGGTCAACTATGGCTACACCTTC | CASSPGTGVNYGYTF
14 | TRBJ2-5 | TRBD1 | - | TRBV5-1 | TGCGCCAGCAGCATCCGAGGACAGGGAGAGACCCAGTACTTC | CASSIRGQGETQYF
17 | TRBJ2-5 | - | - | TRBV7-3 | TGTGCCAGCAGCCGCGGTCCTAGCCGCGGAGTTGGCGATGAGCAGTACTTC | CASSRGPSRGVGDEQYF
17 | TRBJ2-5 | TRBD2 | - | TRBV6-2/TRBV6-3 | TGTGCCAGCAGTTATTACCCTCGGACTAGCGCACAAGAGACCCAGTACTTC | CASSYYPRTSAQETQYF
16 | TRBJ2-1 | - | - | TRBV24-1 | TGTGCCACCAGTGACCCCGGCCAGGGGAGCTACAATGAGCAGTTCTTC | CATSDPGQGSYNEQFF
14 | TRBJ2-5 | - | - | TRBV29-1 | TGCAGCGTTTCCACGGGGGCGGGCCAAGAGACCCAGTACTTC | CSVSTGAGQETQYF
13 | TRBJ1-1 | - | - | TRBV14 | TGTGCCAGCAGCCAAATAAGGCCCACTGAAGCTTTCTTT | CASSQIRPTEAFF
14 | TRBJ2-7 | TRBD1 | few | TRBV10-3 | TGTGCCATCAGGGGACAGGGGGCTGGGTACGAGCAGTACTTC | CAIRGQGAGYEQYF
15 | TRBJ2-1 | TRBD1 | - | TRBV9 | TGTGCCAGCAGCCCAACCCCGGGACAGTCAGGGGAGCAGTTCTTC | CASSPTPGQSGEQFF
15 | TRBJ2-1 | TRBD2 | - | TRBV12-3/TRBV12-4 | TGTGCCAGCCGGGGGGGGACTAGTCGGGTCAATGAGCAGTTCTTC | CASRGGTSRVNEQFF
16 | TRBJ2-7 | - | - | TRBV20-1 | TGCAGTGCTAGATCTGGGAGGTCCCAAAGCTCCTACGAGCAGTACTTC | CSARSGRSQSSYEQYF
14 | TRBJ2-3 | - | many | TRBV20-1 | TGCAGTGCCAAAGGGACCCCTCGCACAGATACGCAGTATTTT | CSAKGTPRTDTQYF
12 | TRBJ2-1 | - | - | TRBV11-3 | TGTGCCAGCAGCTTAGATCAAAGTGAGCAGTTCTTC | CASSLDQSEQFF
16 | TRBJ2-7 | - | - | TRBV7-2 | TGTGCCAGCAGCTTAGGGCACGCGCTGGGGTCCAACGAGCAGTACTTC | CASSLGHALGSNEQYF
14 | TRBJ2-4 | TRBD2 | once | TRBV3-1 | TGTGCCAGCAGCCCCTGGGAGCGGGGAAACATTCAGTACTTC | CASSPWERGNIQYF
18 | TRBJ2-2 | TRBD1 | - | TRBV7-2 | TGTGCCAGCAGCTTAGGGGCCTGGACAGGGCACTGGACCGGGGAGCTGTTTTTT | CASSLGAWTGHWTGELFF
14 | TRBJ2-7 | TRBD2 | few | TRBV4-1 | TGCGCCAGCAGCCGGGGACTAGCGGGCTACGAGCAGTACTTC | CASSRGLAGYEQYF
16 | TRBJ2-1 | TRBD1 | - | TRBV9 | TGTGCCAGCAGCGTAGGTCCGGACAGGGTGATGTACGAGCAGTTCTTC | CASSVGPDRVMYEQFF
18 | TRBJ2-3 | TRBD2 | - | TRBV11-2 | TGTGCCAGCAGCTCCATTAGCGGGAGGGCCAAGGAGCACAGATACGCGTATTTT | CASSSISGRAKEHRYAYF
14 | TRBJ2-7 | TRBD2 | - | TRBV27 | TGTGCCAGCAGTCCCTGGACTAGCCGGGACGAGCAGTACTTC | CASSPWTSRDEQYF
15 | TRBJ2-7 | TRBD1 | few | TRBV6-6 | TGTGCCAGCAGTTACCAGACAGGGGGCTACTACGAGCAGTACTTC | CASSYQTGGYYEQYF
16 | TRBJ1-1 | TRBD1 | - | TRBV20-1 | TGCAGTGCTAGTCAGGGGGCGAAGCGAGTGAACACTGAAGCTTTCTTT | CSASQGAKRVNTEAFF
16 | TRBJ1-5 | - | - | TRBV28 | TGTGCCAGCAGTTTATTGGGGGATAGGTACAATCAGCCCCAGCATTTT | CASSLLGDRYNQPQHF
14 | TRBJ2-5 | TRBD1 | - | TRBV20-1 | TGCAGTGTCCCCCGACAGGGGCTGCGGGTGACCCAGTACTTC | CSVPRQGLRVTQYF
14 | TRBJ2-7 | - | - | TRBV29-1 | TGCAGCGTTGCTCTCCGGGGGCCAGGCGGGGAGCAGTACTTC | CSVALRGPGGEQYF
15 | TRBJ2-1 | TRBD1 | once | TRBV5-6 | TGTGCCAGCGCCCGACTGGGACAGAATAACAATGAGCAGTTCTTC | CASARLGQNNNEQFF
16 | TRBJ1-6 | - | - | TRBV7-2 | TGTGCCAGCAGCTTGGATATCGGGCAGATTAATTCACCCCTCCACTTT | CASSLDIGQINSPLHF
18 | TRBJ2-2 | - | - | TRBV28 | TGTGCCAGCAGTTCCCCAGTGTTGGTAGCAGTGAACACCGGGGAGCTGTTTTTT | CASSSPVLVAVNTGELFF
15 | TRBJ2-1 | - | - | TRBV5-1 | TGCGCCAGCAGCTTGGTTCCGTCCCTCTACAATGAGCAGTTCTTC | CASSLVPSLYNEQFF
14 | TRBJ2-5 | TRBD1 | - | TRBV18 | TGTGCCAGCTCACCCGAGGGGACAGGGGAGACCCAGTACTTC | CASSPEGTGETQYF
12 | TRBJ1-2 | - | - | TRBV27 | TGTGCCAGCAGTTCTCCGGGCAGGGGCTACACCTTC | CASSSPGRGYTF
15 | TRBJ1-2 | TRBD1 | - | TRBV27 | TGTGCCAGCAGTTTAGCGGGGACAGCTAACTATGGCTACACCTTC | CASSLAGTANYGYTF
15 | TRBJ2-7 | - | few | TRBV28 | TGTGCCAGCAGGACATTTACAGGGAAGAACTACGAGCAGTACTTC | CASRTFTGKNYEQYF
12 | TRBJ2-1 | - | - | TRBV6-4 | TGTGTCAGCAGTAATCAGGGACATGAGCAGTTCTTC | CVSSNQGHEQFF
13 | TRBJ2-5 | - | - | TRBV9 | TGTGCCAGCAGCGCAAGCCTCCAAGAGACCCAGTACTTC | CASSASLQETQYF
11 | TRBJ2-5 | - | - | TRBV2 | TGTGCCAGCACTTCGATGGGGGAGCAGTACTTC | CASTSMGEQYF
17 | TRBJ2-5 | - | few | TRBV4-1 | TGCGCCAGCAGCCACAGCGACTGGGTAGTCAGGGAAGAGACCCAGTACTTC | CASSHSDWVVREETQYF
14 | TRBJ2-7 | TRBD2 | few | TRBV20-1 | TGCAGTGCTAGAGTCGGGACTAGCGGGGTCGAGCAGTACTTC | CSARVGTSGVEQYF
16 | TRBJ2-5 | - | - | TRBV9 | TGTGCCAGCAGCCCGCGGGGCAGGGGGATACAAGAGACCCAGTACTTC | CASSPRGRGIQETQYF
13 | TRBJ1-5 | - | few | TRBV20-1 | TGCAGTGCTAGATGGGGGGCACAGCAGCCCCAGCATTTT | CSARWGAQQPQHF
18 | TRBJ1-2 | TRBD1 | - | TRBV5-6 | TGTGCCAGCAGCCTTCCGGGACAGGGGCCGCCCTTTAACTATGGCTACACCTTC | CASSLPGQGPPFNYGYTF
18 | TRBJ2-1 | TRBD2 | - | TRBV7-9 | TGTGCCAGCAGCTTAGAGGGGACCGGGACTAGAGGCTACAATGAGCAGTTCTTC | CASSLEGTGTRGYNEQFF
16 | TRBJ2-1 | - | - | TRBV11-2 | TGTGCCAGCAGCTTAGCTGCGGTTCCCTCCTACAATGAGCAGTTCTTC | CASSLAAVPSYNEQFF
15 | TRBJ2-5 | TRBD2 | few | TRBV12-3/TRBV12-4 | TGTGCCAGCAGCTTGCTAGCGGGAGAGGGGAATGAGCAGTACTTC | CASSLLAGEGNEQYF
23 | TRBJ2-1 | - | - | TRBV11-2 | TGTGCCAGCAGCTGGGGTCCGGGACAGGGCATTCATTCCGGGACTAGCAGGCTGGGTGAGCAGTTCTTC | CASSWGPGQGIHSGTSRLGEQFF
17 | TRBJ2-1 | TRBD2 | - | TRBV7-9 | TGTGCCAGCAGTTCGATGGGCGGGAGGGCAATCTACAATGAGCAGTTCTTC | CASSSMGGRAIYNEQFF
15 | TRBJ1-1 | - | - | TRBV5-1 | TGCGCCAGCAGCTTGGGGTCAGGGAAGAACACTGAAGCTTTCTTT | CASSLGSGKNTEAFF
12 | TRBJ2-3 | TRBD1 | - | TRBV29-1 | TGCAGCGTTCAGGGGGAGCACAGATACGCGTATTTT | CSVQGEHRYAYF
19 | TRBJ2-1 | TRBD2 | - | TRBV29-1 | TGCAGCGTCCCTCCCGGGACTAGCGGTGAAATAAACACCTACAATGAGCAGTTCTTC | CSVPPGTSGEINTYNEQFF
15 | TRBJ2-7 | - | - | TRBV7-2 | TGTGCCAGCAGCCCAGTAGCCGGGGGGCTGGACGAGCAGTACTTC | CASSPVAGGLDEQYF